The 27 T cell receptor beta chains given below trace back to one sample, sequenced in a study of PD-1 blockade in classical Hodgkin lymphoma. Documented time point: newly diagnosed, previously untreated cHL patient sample. Purification of CD4+ T cells from thawed PBMCs was achieved by magnetic negative selection. Profiling relied on immunoSEQ multiplex PCR, and the TCRdb table lists in-frame clones only, not all of them. Among fewer than 40,000 clones, around 88% were seen once, and the ten largest hold 0.2% to 0.25%. The sequencing sample was made of CD4+ T cells from blood. The origin of the receptors is a human donor with classical Hodgkin lymphoma.

The chain uses TRBV4-1 and TRBJ2-1, with D hard to call. V was pared by 3 bases and J by 8 bases, with 11 bases between. Germline V CDR1 and CDR2: MGHRA, YSYEKL. CDR3 length: 13 amino acids. CDR3 sequence reads: CASSHSPVHEQFF. The CDR3 DNA follows: TGCGCCAGCAGCCACTCCCCGGTCCATGAGCAGTTCTTC.

The V gene is TRBV20-1, the J gene TRBJ1-2; D remains ambiguous. This CDR3 region has 10 residues. CDR1 is DFQATT, CDR2 SNEGSKA, per germline (reference sequence). Trimming left V 3 bases short and J 6 bases short, with 5 bases between. The CDR3 coding sequence is TGCAGTGCTAGTTTAAATGGCTACACCTTC. The encoded protein is CSASLNGYTF.

The chain couples TRBV4-1 to TRBJ2-7; D gene uncertain. In germline, CDR1 is MGHRA, CDR2 YSYEKL. V lost 3 bases, J lost 2 bases, and 11 bases lay in between. The CDR3 contains 14 residues. CDR3 coding DNA: TGCGCCAGCAGCCACGCCACTGAGACCTACGAGCAGTACTTC. Amino acids: CASSHATETYEQYF.

The chain combines TRBV28 with TRBJ2-4; D is unresolved. The germline V gene has CDR1 MDHEN and CDR2 SYDVKM. Trimming took off 2 bases at V and 5 bases at J, with 10 bases between the two ends. The CDR3 has 14 amino acids. The CDR3 DNA sequence: TGTGCCAGCAGTTTAGGTGTCCACCAAAACATTCAGTACTTC. Protein: CASSLGVHQNIQYF.

The CDR3 region has the DNA TGCGCCAGCAGCGAGGGAAACTCCTATAATTCACCCCTCCACTTT. This gives the protein CASSEGNSYNSPLHF. The V call is TRBV4-1, the J call TRBJ1-6; D unclear. Per the germline V gene, CDR1 is MGHRA and CDR2 is YSYEKL. Trimming stripped 5 bases from V and 0 bases from J, with 8 bases between. The CDR3 covers 15 residues.

The chain combines TRBV28 with TRBJ1-5; D not resolved. CDR1 and CDR2 (germline): MDHEN, SYDVKM. Trimming stripped 3 bases from V and 1 base from J, with 10 bases between. The CDR3 runs 15 residues. CDR3 amino acids: CASSFRRSSNQPQHF. As DNA, the CDR3 is TGTGCCAGCAGTTTCAGGCGCTCAAGCAATCAGCCCCAGCATTTT.

This sequence joins TRBV29-1 and TRBJ2-3; D is uncertain. The CDR3 is 12 amino acids. The germline gives CDR1 SQVTM, CDR2 ANQGSEA. V lost 1 base and J 3 bases, leaving 5 bases between the germline ends. The CDR3 DNA reads TGCAGCGTTGAAGGGCCAACAGATACGCAGTATTTT. Translating gives CSVEGPTDTQYF.

This chain uses TRBV7-2 with TRBJ2-7; D gene ambiguous. CDR1 is SGHTA, CDR2 FQGNSA, per germline. The CDR3 covers 14 residues. Trimming cost V 4 bases and J 10 bases, with 20 bases left between them. CDR3 in amino acids: CASSYDSSPTKQYF. The CDR3, as DNA: TGTGCCAGCAGCTATGACTCGTCGCCTACGAAACAGTACTTC.

The CDR3 nucleotides read TGCGCCAGCAGCCAGACAGGACTAGCGGTAACCTACGAGCAGTACTTC. This encodes CASSQTGLAVTYEQYF. V gene TRBV5-1 combines with J gene TRBJ2-7; 10 bases are shared with TRBD2. Per the germline V gene, CDR1 is SGHRS and CDR2 is YFSETQ. The length of the CDR3 is 16 residues. Trimming took 4 bases from V and 2 from J; bases not matched to a gene: 9.

The CDR3 DNA reads as TGCGCCAGCAGCGATTTAGCGGACGAGCAGTACTTC. Protein product: CASSDLADEQYF. This sequence joins TRBV10-1 and TRBJ2-7; weak D call: TRBD2 (6 bases). The V and J ends lost 6 bases and 5 bases respectively, with 11 bases between them. The CDR3 runs 12 residues. Germline V gives CDR1 WNHNN, CDR2 SYGVQD (reference sequence).

CDR3 amino acids: CASSVGTSGTGEQYF. CDR3 in DNA: TGTGCCAGCAGCGTCGGGACTAGCGGGACCGGCGAGCAGTACTTC. This sequence joins TRBV9 and TRBJ2-7; 13 bases match TRBD2. CDR3 length equals 15 residues. J lost 6 bases, V lost 2 bases, and 5 bases had no gene match. Per germline, CDR1 SGDLS and CDR2 YYNGEE.

This clone was detected once. The rearrangement links TRBV6-4 to TRBJ2-7, with 12 bases matching TRBD2. Germline trimming cut 7 bases from V and 5 bases from J; bases unmatched to any gene: 12. Per germline, CDR1 MRHNA and CDR2 SNTAGT. This CDR3 comprises 16 residues. Here the CDR3 reads CASIASGGAVKNEQYF. CDR3 DNA sequence: TGTGCCAGCATAGCTAGCGGGGGGGCAGTGAAAAACGAGCAGTACTTC.

The rearrangement joins TRBV18 to TRBJ2-1; 8 positions match TRBD2. V lost 6 bases to trimming and J lost 3 bases; unmatched junction nucleotides: 10. Germline loops: CDR1 KGHSH, CDR2 LQKENI. The CDR3 runs 16 residues. Here the CDR3 reads CASSPRLARFYNEQFF. The CDR3 DNA follows: TGTGCCAGCTCCCCAAGACTAGCGAGATTCTACAATGAGCAGTTCTTC.

The chain carries TRBV28 and TRBJ1-5, with 7 nucleotides matching TRBD1. This CDR3 is built from 15 residues. The germline V gene has CDR1 MDHEN and CDR2 SYDVKM. Trimming at V came to 6 bases and at J to 6 bases, leaving 11 bases not matched to a gene. CDR3 coding DNA: TGTGCCAGCAGCTTAAGACAGGGCGAGGTTCAGCCCCAGCATTTT. This sequence encodes CASSLRQGEVQPQHF.

The chain combines TRBV19 with TRBJ2-3; D call uncertain. Trimming removed 1 base from V and 1 base from J, with 3 bases in between. The CDR3 is 13 amino acids. Germline V gene lookup returns CDR1 LNHDA and CDR2 SQIVND (reference sequence). CDR3 nucleotide sequence: TGTGCCAGTAGTATAGTGGGCACAGATACGCAGTATTTT. Translating gives CASSIVGTDTQYF. Full variable domain (remainder filled in from reference TRBV19 and TRBJ2-3): DGGITQSPKYLFRKEGQNVTLSCEQNLNHDAMYWYRQDPGQGLRLIYYSQIVNDFQKGDIAEGYSVSREKKESFPLTVTSAQKNPTAFYLCASSIVGTDTQYFGPGTRLTVL.

V is TRBV10-3 and J is TRBJ2-3; the match to TRBD1 covers 8 bases. From germline, CDR1 is ENHRY and CDR2 SYGVKD. This CDR3 is 13 amino acids long. The ends lost 5 bases at V and 4 bases at J; junction bases unmatched: 2. CDR3 amino acids: CAISSGGADTQYF. In DNA form, the CDR3 reads TGTGCCATCAGTTCAGGGGGCGCAGATACGCAGTATTTT.

The chain couples TRBV5-6 to TRBJ1-4; TRBD1 might be the D (5 bases). Germline V gene data show CDR1 as SGHDT and CDR2 as YYEEEE. This CDR3 comprises 16 residues. V was cut by 0 bases and J by 4 bases, with 13 bases left in between. The CDR3 protein is CASSLADWGLNEKLFF. The CDR3 DNA follows: TGTGCCAGCAGCTTGGCGGACTGGGGACTTAATGAAAAACTGTTTTTT. The whole variable domain, filled in from reference TRBV5-6 and TRBJ1-4, reads DAGVTQSPTHLIKTRGQQVTLRCSPKSGHDTVSWYQQALGQGPQFIFQYYEEEERQRGNFPDRFSGHQFPNYSSELNVNALLLGDSALYLCASSLADWGLNEKLFFGSGTQLSVL.

The chain links TRBV11-1 to TRBJ2-5, with a tentative D call TRBD2 (6 bases). This CDR3 comprises 13 residues. Looked up from germline, CDR1 is SGHAT and CDR2 is FQDESV (reference sequence). Trimming stripped 5 bases from V and 5 bases from J, with 12 bases between. The CDR3 DNA follows: TGTGCCAGCAGCACCGGAGGGCGGGAGACCCAGTACTTC. Translation: CASSTGGRETQYF.

The chain combines TRBV5-8 with TRBJ2-3; D uncertain. The CDR3 totals 11 residues. V shed 2 bases and J shed 7 bases, with 5 bases lying between them. In germline, CDR1 is SGHTS, CDR2 YDEGEE. This chain's CDR3 is CASSLPHTQYF. CDR3 DNA sequence: TGTGCCAGCAGCTTACCCCATACGCAGTATTTT.

As DNA, the CDR3 is TGTGCCAGTAGCTCCCGGGGAGCATCAGAAATACGTCGGTACACCGGGGAGCTGTTTTTT. This gives the protein CASSSRGASEIRRYTGELFF. The chain couples TRBV19 to TRBJ2-2, with TRBD2 as a possible D gene (5 bases). There are 20 residues in the CDR3. Trimming removed 6 bases at V and 3 bases at J, with 29 bases between. The V gene's germline CDR1 is LNHDA and CDR2 SQIVND (reference sequence).

This chain links TRBV29-1 with TRBJ1-1, with D unresolved. V lost 7 bases, J lost 0 bases, and 12 bases lay in between. The CDR3 length is 13 residues. Germline V CDR1 and CDR2: SQVTM, ANQGSEA. CDR3 DNA sequence: TGCAGCGGAGTAGGCCAATTGAACACTGAAGCTTTCTTT. It yields the protein CSGVGQLNTEAFF.

This chain connects TRBV7-2 to TRBJ2-7; no definite D call. The length of the CDR3 is 11 residues. CDR1 is SGHTA, CDR2 FQGNSA, per germline. V lost 3 bases, J lost 3 bases, and 3 bases lay in between. This CDR3 reads CASSFFYEQYF. CDR3 bases: TGTGCCAGCAGCTTCTTCTACGAGCAGTACTTC.

The CDR3 spells CASSLRGAATTDTQYF. The CDR3 coding sequence is TGTGCCAGCAGCTTAAGGGGGGCCGCAACCACAGATACGCAGTATTTT. V and J are TRBV11-1 and TRBJ2-3, with D possibly being TRBD1 or TRBD2 (6 bases each). V was cut by 2 bases and J by 2 bases, with 14 bases left in between. This CDR3 is 16 amino acids long. Germline assignment: CDR1 SGHAT and CDR2 FQDESV (reference sequence). The full variable domain, in which reference TRBV11-1 and TRBJ2-3 provide the parts outside the CDR3, is EAEVAQSPRYKITEKSQAVAFWCDPISGHATLYWYRQILGQGPELLVQFQDESVVDDSQLPKDRFSAERLKGVDSTLKIQPAELGDSAMYLCASSLRGAATTDTQYFGPGTRLTVL.

The chain combines TRBV5-5 with TRBJ2-5; the match to TRBD2 covers 7 bases. Trimming cost V 6 bases and J 2 bases; bases outside gene matches: 10. CDR1 SGHKS and CDR2 YYEKEE come from the germline V gene (reference sequence). The CDR3 runs 15 residues. The CDR3 DNA sequence: TGTGCCAGCATCGGCGGCGGGAGACCTCAAGAGACCCAGTACTTC. Translating gives CASIGGGRPQETQYF.

The chain links TRBV18 to TRBJ2-1; D call uncertain. Trimming removed 1 base at V and 5 bases at J, with 12 bases between. Germline V gene sequence: CDR1 KGHSH, CDR2 LQKENI. CDR3 length: 15 amino acids. The CDR3 is CASSPRSKQNNEQFF. The CDR3 DNA sequence: TGTGCCAGCTCACCACGGTCTAAACAGAACAATGAGCAGTTCTTC.

The chain is built from TRBV4-2 and TRBJ1-3; D not resolved. The CDR3 spans 13 residues. V lost 4 bases, J lost 0 bases, and 4 bases lay in between. Germline V gene data show CDR1 as LGHNA and CDR2 as YNFKEQ. The CDR3: CASSLGSGNTIYF. In DNA, the CDR3 is TGTGCCAGCAGCCTAGGCTCTGGAAACACCATATATTTT.

The CDR3 region is CASNPVAGANVLTF. CDR3 coding DNA: TGTGCCAGCAACCCCGTAGCCGGGGCCAACGTCCTGACTTTC. The chain uses TRBV6-5 and TRBJ2-6; unclear D gene. Trimming cost V 7 bases and J 4 bases, with 11 bases left between them. The length of the CDR3 is 14 residues. Germline V gives CDR1 MNHEY, CDR2 SVGAGI.